This is a list of T cell receptor beta chains from one sample in a study of T-cell reconstitution after alpha-beta-depleted transplantation in children. TCRdb reanalysed the PCR reads using MiXCR and keeps one entry per CDR3 protein. Here the sample spans about 240,000 distinct CDR3 sequences, about 25% being singletons. Source: PBMCs, taken before TCRalphabeta/CD19-depleted stem cell transplant. Every receptor here comes from a girl aged 2-10 years with Fanconi anemia, due to receive a stem cell transplant. Each CDR3 is given with its conserved first and last residue. The order of the fields is V gene, clone size, J gene, CDR3 protein. Only some rows state a clone size, as once, few, many or a class for expanded clones.

>TRBV12-3/TRBV12-4|many|TRBJ2-1
CASHVRAGRYNEQFF
>TRBV5-5|-|TRBJ2-2
CASSFWQRELFF
>TRBV30|-|TRBJ2-7
CAWKEAYLYEQYF
>TRBV29-1|many|TRBJ2-5
CSVAQLVRETQYF
>TRBV7-9|few|TRBJ2-7
CASSLKVYEQYF
>TRBV6-1|many|TRBJ1-2
CASSEGTPGGSGYTF
>TRBV27|few|TRBJ2-3
CASSFNGGTDTQYF
>TRBV29-1|many|TRBJ2-5
CSVGDQETQYF
>TRBV29-1|-|TRBJ2-3
CSVHGLAGGSDTQYF
>TRBV20-1|many|TRBJ2-1
CSGSTSLNNEQFF
>TRBV7-6|-|TRBJ2-3
CASSSQARTDTQYF
>TRBV27|few|TRBJ2-7
CASSLFSGHQGSYEQYF
>TRBV20-1|-|TRBJ1-1
CSARDEEAFF
>TRBV5-1|many|TRBJ1-2
CASGLTGNYGYTF
>TRBV7-3|-|TRBJ2-7
CASSLGTSNEQYF
>TRBV6-5|many|TRBJ2-1
CASSSRDSLFGHEQFF
>TRBV29-1|many|TRBJ2-7
CSVEAGPSYEQYF
>TRBV20-1|-|TRBJ2-1
CSARGLGQGINNEQFF
>TRBV29-1|many|TRBJ2-3
CSVGDGSATDTQYF
>TRBV12-3/TRBV12-4|-|TRBJ2-1
CASSLGKRATGEQFF
>TRBV28|few|TRBJ2-5
CASSLNREETQYF
>TRBV29-1|few|TRBJ2-1
CSVGGRGLAEYNEQFF
>TRBV20-1|-|TRBJ2-7
CSAAWGQGVYEQYF
>TRBV7-2|-|TRBJ2-1
CASSLRSYNEQFF
>TRBV21-1|-|TRBJ1-5
CASTKIGDRFNQPQHF
>TRBV27|many|TRBJ2-1
CASRPLAGAYNEQFF
>TRBV29-1|many|TRBJ2-7
CSVNRGPNEQYF
>TRBV29-1|few|TRBJ2-5
CSASLRGETQYF
>TRBV12-3/TRBV12-4|-|TRBJ2-1
CASSWASGGEQFF
>TRBV5-1|few|TRBJ2-1
CASSLVPTVRDEQFF
>TRBV20-1|few|TRBJ2-7
CSARAVASYEQYF
>TRBV5-1|-|TRBJ2-5
CASSLVDGAETQYF
>TRBV20-1|-|TRBJ2-7
CSKEGQSHYEQYF
>TRBV18|-|TRBJ2-3
CASSPLRTSGPTSTDTQYF
>TRBV12-3/TRBV12-4|few|TRBJ2-3
CASRLTADTQYF
>TRBV28|-|TRBJ2-3
CASSLRRGPGTDTQYF
>TRBV6-5|many|TRBJ2-2
CASSLGTGVPGELFF
>TRBV24-1|-|TRBJ2-3
CATSDSPSGRRTDTQYF
>TRBV27|many|TRBJ2-7
CASSSGLGLYEQYF
>TRBV5-1|few|TRBJ2-1
CASSLDMVTEQFF
>TRBV7-9|few|TRBJ1-5
CASSLAANQPQHF
>TRBV20-1|many|TRBJ2-4
CSASPLINIQYF
>TRBV28|once|TRBJ2-7
CASRAGNYEQYF
>TRBV28|-|TRBJ1-1
CASSLGGTPVEAFF
>TRBV29-1|many|TRBJ1-1
CSVEGGGLPTSGVFF
>TRBV20-1|many|TRBJ2-3
CSATRGARDTQYF
>TRBV20-1|many|TRBJ1-1
CSAEFSGIGAEAFF
>TRBV29-1|-|TRBJ2-7
CSGWVTGYEQYF
>TRBV7-2|many|TRBJ2-3
CASSLGPSGGDTQYF
>TRBV12-3/TRBV12-4|many|TRBJ2-5
CASSSRSGDQETQYF
>TRBV11-2|-|TRBJ2-1
CASSFLAGGFTAYNEQFF
>TRBV7-9|many|TRBJ1-2
CASSLPHQQGRYGYTF
>TRBV6-1|-|TRBJ2-7
CASSDPGTSGSKLTEQYF
>TRBV7-9|-|TRBJ1-1
CASSLVGRDSNTEAFF
>TRBV7-7|-|TRBJ2-5
CASSLAWTGGETQYF